This record covers a single T cell receptor (beta chain). Its cognate antigen is unknown. The same CDR3 can be traced to other DNA sequences in this sample. Genomic DNA belonging to each subset was distributed in equal measure over several immunoSEQ plates. TCRdb's table, derived via immunoSEQ multiplex PCR, lists solely in-frame clones and lacks some. This sample has about 2.5 million clones; about 90% occur once, and the top ten carry around 0.35%. This sample was included in a study of shared clonotypes between healthy human individuals. Across the whole study: Researchers drew samples from a couple of women and a few men aged 18 to 49. General study results and limits: Clonotype sharing across several donors was observed for around 4.5% of naive CD4 clonotypes.

CDR3 length equals 15 residues. V trimming: 0 bases; J trimming: 1 base; junction bases outside the gene matches: 2. The germline CDR1 and CDR2 sequences are SGHNT and YYREEE (reference sequence). The TCR sequence derives from a man aged 18-30 years in good health. Some clones in this sample may be carry-over from other donors' samples. The chain employs TRBV5-4 and TRBJ2-3; 7 bases agree with TRBD2. The sample was naive CD4+ T cells from PBMCs. Subset denoted: CD45RA+ positively selected. The CDR3 DNA follows: TGTGCCAGCAGCTTGGGGCTAGCGGGCACAGATACGCAGTATTTT. This gives the protein CASSLGLAGTDTQYF.